This T cell receptor (beta chain) was sequenced in a study of cytomegalovirus exposure and HLA in healthy donors. Broader study findings: Certain indistinguishable V segments, among them TRBV6-2 and TRBV6-3, were excluded.

The PCR was carried out with 60 Vbeta primers and 13 Jbeta primers. Data came from immunoSEQ multiplex PCR; TCRdb stores just in-frame clones and leaves some out. This repertoire shows roughly 160,000 clones, approximately 81% found once; its top ten account for 2.4%. About this clone itself: Its antigen is unknown.

The CDR3 extends over 18 amino acids. V dropped 2 bases and J dropped 7; count of bases not matched to a gene: 11. CDR1 is SGHVS and CDR2 is FQNEAQ in the germline V gene. This clonotype was obtained from a male donor in good health and CMV-seronegative. The sample consisted of PBMCs. The V call is TRBV7-8, the J call TRBJ2-7, with 16 bases that match TRBD2. As DNA, the CDR3 is TGTGCCAGCAGCTTAATTGGGACTAGCGGGAGGGCCTTGAGGGAGCAGTACTTC. Translated: CASSLIGTSGRALREQYF. Full variable domain (rest looked up from reference TRBV7-8 and TRBJ2-7): GAGVSQSPRYKVAKRGQDVALRCDPISGHVSLFWYQQALGQGPEFLTYFQNEAQLDKSGLPSDRFFAERPEGSVSTLKIQRTQQEDSAVYLCASSLIGTSGRALREQYFGPGTRLTVT.